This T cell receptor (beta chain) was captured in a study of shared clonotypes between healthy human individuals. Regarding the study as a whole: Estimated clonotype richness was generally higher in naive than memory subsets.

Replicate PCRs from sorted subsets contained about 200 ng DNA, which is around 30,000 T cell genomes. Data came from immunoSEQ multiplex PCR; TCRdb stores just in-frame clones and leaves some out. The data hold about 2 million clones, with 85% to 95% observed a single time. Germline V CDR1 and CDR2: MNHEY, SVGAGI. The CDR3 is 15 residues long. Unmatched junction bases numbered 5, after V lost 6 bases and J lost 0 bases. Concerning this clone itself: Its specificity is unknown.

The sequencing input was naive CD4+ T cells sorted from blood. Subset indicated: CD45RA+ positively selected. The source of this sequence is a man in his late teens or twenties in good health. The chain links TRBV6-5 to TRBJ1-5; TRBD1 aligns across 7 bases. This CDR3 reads CASRGDSYSNQPQHF. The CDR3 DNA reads TGTGCCAGCAGGGGGGACAGTTATAGCAATCAGCCCCAGCATTTT.